This TCR beta chain is drawn from a study of control samples from healthy donors and cancer patients. This CDR3 has 17 residues. The V gene lost 2 bases and the J gene lost 0 bases, with 15 bases spanning the gap. Germline loops: CDR1 SGHDT, CDR2 YYEEEE. This clone is a singleton in its sample. TCRdb keeps only in-frame clones here, not all; method: immunoSEQ multiplex PCR. The table shows 130,000 or so clones, with 85% to 95% occurring only once. The rearrangement links TRBV5-6 to TRBJ1-3; D unclear. This sequence was found in a man in his fifties or sixties with colorectal cancer. Specimen: PBMCs. The CDR3 reads CASSFEAGLASGNTIYF. The DNA for the CDR3 is TGTGCCAGCAGCTTTGAGGCTGGATTAGCCTCTGGAAACACCATATATTTT. Full variable domain (remainder filled in from reference TRBV5-6 and TRBJ1-3): DAGVTQSPTHLIKTRGQQVTLRCSPKSGHDTVSWYQQALGQGPQFIFQYYEEEERQRGNFPDRFSGHQFPNYSSELNVNALLLGDSALYLCASSFEAGLASGNTIYFGEGSWLTVV.